This T cell receptor (beta chain) was profiled in a study of blood T cell repertoires in COVID-19. About the study: Acute and convalescent COVID-19 specimens originated in the United States, Italy and Spain.

The table lists this clone with a few counts. Clones were sequenced by immunoSEQ multiplex PCR, and TCRdb holds only the in-frame ones, with some missing. The table shows around 70,000 clones, with roughly 92% occurring only once. J lost 4 bases, V lost 4 bases, and 11 bases had no gene match. The CDR3 contains 17 residues. The germline CDR1 and CDR2 sequences are SGDLS and YYNGEE. The sequencing input was peripheral blood. This sequence joins TRBV9 and TRBJ2-2; TRBD2 matches at 9 bases. This clonotype originated in a man aged 45-65 years with COVID-19, enrolled during active disease. The CDR3, as DNA: TGTGCCAGCAGCACGAACTCCAGGACTAGCGTCACCGGGGAGCTGTTTTTT. Translated, it gives CASSTNSRTSVTGELFF.